This T cell receptor beta chain was identified in a study of blood T cell repertoires in COVID-19. For the study at large: Sites in the United States, Italy and Spain provided acute and convalescent COVID-19 samples. PBMCs, B-cell-depleted T cells, or T cells provided the cDNA or gDNA that made up the material.

This CDR3 spans 15 amino acids. Trimming took 1 base from V and 4 from J, leaving 13 bases between them. Germline V gene lookup returns CDR1 LNHNV and CDR2 YYDKDF (reference sequence). Authors' methods: Amplification of reference gene primers provided the estimated nucleated cell counts. Assay: immunoSEQ multiplex PCR; the TCRdb copy retains only in-frame clones and omits some. V and J calls and clone size are copied from that table; D and trimming were computed from the DNA. The table shows 97,000 or so clones, with roughly four fifths occurring only once. The TCR sequence derives from a man between 65 and 80 years old with acute or convalescent COVID-19. The chain carries TRBV15 and TRBJ1-2, with D tentatively TRBD1 (5 bases). Sequenced input: peripheral blood. CDR3 in amino acids: CATSRGEGRLYGYTF. CDR3 nucleotides: TGTGCCACCAGCAGAGGGGAGGGGCGGCTCTATGGCTACACCTTC.